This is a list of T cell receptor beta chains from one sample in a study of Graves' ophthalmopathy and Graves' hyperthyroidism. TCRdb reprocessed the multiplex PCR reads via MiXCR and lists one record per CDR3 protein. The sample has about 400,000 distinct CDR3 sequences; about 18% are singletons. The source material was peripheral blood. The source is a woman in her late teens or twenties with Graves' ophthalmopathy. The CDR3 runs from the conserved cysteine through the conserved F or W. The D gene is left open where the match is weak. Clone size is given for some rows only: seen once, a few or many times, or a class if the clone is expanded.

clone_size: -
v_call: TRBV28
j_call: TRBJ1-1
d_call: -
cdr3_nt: TGTGCCAGCAGTTTAGCCACAGGGGAAGCTTTCTTT
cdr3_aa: CASSLATGEAFF

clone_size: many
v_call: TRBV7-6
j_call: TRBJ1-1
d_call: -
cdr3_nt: TGTGCCAGCAGCCGAAGGGGGGGGGATGCGGCTGAAGCTTTCTTT
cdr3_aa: CASSRRGGDAAEAFF

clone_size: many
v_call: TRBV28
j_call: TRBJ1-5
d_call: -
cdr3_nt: TGTGCCAGCAGTTGGGGGGCTACGCAGCCCCAGCATTTT
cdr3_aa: CASSWGATQPQHF

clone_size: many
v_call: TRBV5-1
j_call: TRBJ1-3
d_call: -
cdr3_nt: TGCGCCAGCAGCTTGGCCGAAGGGGAGGCTGGAAACACCATATATTTT
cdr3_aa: CASSLAEGEAGNTIYF

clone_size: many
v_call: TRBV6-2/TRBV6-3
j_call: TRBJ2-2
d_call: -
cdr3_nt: TGTGCCAGCAGTTACCAGGAGGGAGCCGGGGAGCTGTTTTTT
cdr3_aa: CASSYQEGAGELFF

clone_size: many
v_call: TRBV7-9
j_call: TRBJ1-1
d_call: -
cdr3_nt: -
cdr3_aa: CASSWGGGASFF

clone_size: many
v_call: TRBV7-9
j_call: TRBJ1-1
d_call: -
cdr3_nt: TGTGCCAGCAGCTACCTCGGGGACCCGAACACTGAAGCTTTCTTT
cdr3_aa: CASSYLGDPNTEAFF

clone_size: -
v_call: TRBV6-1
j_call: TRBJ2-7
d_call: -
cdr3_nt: TGTGCCAGCAGCCCCCTCTACGGCTCTTACGAGCAGTACTTC
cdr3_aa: CASSPLYGSYEQYF

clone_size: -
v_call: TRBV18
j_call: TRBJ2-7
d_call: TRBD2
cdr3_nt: TGTGCCAGCTCACCACCGTCTAGCGGGGGGGGCCACGAGCAGTACTTC
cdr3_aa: CASSPPSSGGGHEQYF

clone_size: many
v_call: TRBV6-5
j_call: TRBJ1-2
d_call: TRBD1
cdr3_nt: TGTGCCAGCAGTTATAGGTGGGAGGGGGCGATTTTTGGCTACACCTTC
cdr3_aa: CASSYRWEGAIFGYTF

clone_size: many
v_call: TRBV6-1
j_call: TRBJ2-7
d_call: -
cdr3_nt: TGTGCCAGCAAAAAAGACAGATCCGTCGGGTCCTACGAGCAGTACTTC
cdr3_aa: CASKKDRSVGSYEQYF

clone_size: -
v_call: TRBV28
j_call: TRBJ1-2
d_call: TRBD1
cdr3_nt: TGTGCCAGCAGCCGTCAGGGGGTGCAGCTCAGAGGCTACACCTTC
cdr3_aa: CASSRQGVQLRGYTF

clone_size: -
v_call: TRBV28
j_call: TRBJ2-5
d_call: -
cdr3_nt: TGTGCCAGCAGTTTTGGGGGACTCCCACAAGAGACCCAGTACTTC
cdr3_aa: CASSFGGLPQETQYF

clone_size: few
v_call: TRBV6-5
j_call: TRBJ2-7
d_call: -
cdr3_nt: TGTGCCAGCAGTTACGTGGTGGGTTGGGAGCAGTACTTC
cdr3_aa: CASSYVVGWEQYF

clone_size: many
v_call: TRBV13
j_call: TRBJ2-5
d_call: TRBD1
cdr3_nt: TGTGCCAGCAGCCCCGGGACAGAAAAAAGGGAGACCCAGTACTTC
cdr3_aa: CASSPGTEKRETQYF

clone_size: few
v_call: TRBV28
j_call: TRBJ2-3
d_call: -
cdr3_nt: TGTGCCAGCACCACTCAATTAGATACGCAGTATTTT
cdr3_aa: CASTTQLDTQYF

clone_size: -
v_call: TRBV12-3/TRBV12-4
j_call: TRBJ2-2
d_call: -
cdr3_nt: TGTGCCAGCAGGGACAGACAGAACACCGGGGAGCTGTTTTTT
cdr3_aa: CASRDRQNTGELFF

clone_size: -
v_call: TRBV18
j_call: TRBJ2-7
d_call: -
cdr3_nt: TGTGCCAGCTCACCACAAACGACGTCCTACGAGCAGTACTTC
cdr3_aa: CASSPQTTSYEQYF

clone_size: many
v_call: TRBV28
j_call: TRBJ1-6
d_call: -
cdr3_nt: TGTGCCAGCAGTTTCGAAGGCATCACTCAAACACCCCTCCACTTT
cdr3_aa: CASSFEGITQTPLHF

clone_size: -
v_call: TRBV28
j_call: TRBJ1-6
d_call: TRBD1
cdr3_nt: TGTGCCAGCAGCGAGCCGGGACAGGTTTTTATGGCCCTCCACTTT
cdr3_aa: CASSEPGQVFMALHF

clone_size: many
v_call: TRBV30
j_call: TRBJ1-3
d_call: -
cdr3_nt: TGTGCCTGGAATATTTTGGGACAAGCCGGAAACACCATATATTTT
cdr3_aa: CAWNILGQAGNTIYF

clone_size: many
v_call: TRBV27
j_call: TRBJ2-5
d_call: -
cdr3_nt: TGTGCCAGCAGACACCTACGACCTAAGGGGGACCAAGAGACCCAGTACTTC
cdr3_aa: CASRHLRPKGDQETQYF

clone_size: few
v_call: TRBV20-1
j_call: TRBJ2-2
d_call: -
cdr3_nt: TGCAGCGTTAAGTCAGGGGATGACACCGGGGAGCTGTTTTTT
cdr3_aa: CSVKSGDDTGELFF

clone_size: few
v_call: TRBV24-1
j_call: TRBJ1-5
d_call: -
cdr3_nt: TGTGCCACCTGGGACGGACTAATCCATCAGCCCCAGCATTTT
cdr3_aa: CATWDGLIHQPQHF

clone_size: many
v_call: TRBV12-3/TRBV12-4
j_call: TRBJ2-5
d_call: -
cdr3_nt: TGTGCCAGCAGTTCCCAGCTCGATGACCAAGAGACCCAGTACTTC
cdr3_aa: CASSSQLDDQETQYF

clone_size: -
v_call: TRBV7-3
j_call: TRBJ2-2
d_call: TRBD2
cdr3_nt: TGTGCCAGCAGACGAGGACTAGCGGGAGACACCGGGGAGCTGTTTTTT
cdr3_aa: CASRRGLAGDTGELFF

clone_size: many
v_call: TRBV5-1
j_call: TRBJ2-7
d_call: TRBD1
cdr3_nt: TGCGCCAGCAGCTTGGGCCACTCCCCCGGGACAGGGACCCCCTACGAGCAGTACTTC
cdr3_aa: CASSLGHSPGTGTPYEQYF

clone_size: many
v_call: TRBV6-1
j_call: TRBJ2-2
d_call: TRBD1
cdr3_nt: TGTGCCAGCAACCCGGACAGGGTCACCGGGGAGCTGTTTTTT
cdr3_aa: CASNPDRVTGELFF

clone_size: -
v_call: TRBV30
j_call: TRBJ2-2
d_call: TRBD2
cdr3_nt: TGTGCCTGGAGTGCCCTTCTCGGACTAGCGGGGGGGCCCAACACCGGGGAGCTGTTTTTT
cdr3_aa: CAWSALLGLAGGPNTGELFF

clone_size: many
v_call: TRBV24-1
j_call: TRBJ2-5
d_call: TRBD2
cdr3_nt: TGTGCCACCAGTGACTCCCCGGGACTAGCGGGAGGCACACAGACCCAGTACTTC
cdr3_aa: CATSDSPGLAGGTQTQYF

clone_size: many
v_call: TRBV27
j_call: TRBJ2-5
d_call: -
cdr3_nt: TGTGCCAGCAGTTCTTTTTGGCAAGAGACCCAGTACTTC
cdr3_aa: CASSSFWQETQYF

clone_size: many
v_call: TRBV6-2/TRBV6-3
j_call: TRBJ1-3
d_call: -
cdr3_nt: TGTGCCAGCAGTCACCGGGGACGGGCCTCTGGAAACACCATATATTTT
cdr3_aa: CASSHRGRASGNTIYF

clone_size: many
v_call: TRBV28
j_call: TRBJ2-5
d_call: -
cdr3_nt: TGTGCCAGCAGTTTAGGACATGTGACTAGAGTTGGAGAGACCCAGTACTTC
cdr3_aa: CASSLGHVTRVGETQYF

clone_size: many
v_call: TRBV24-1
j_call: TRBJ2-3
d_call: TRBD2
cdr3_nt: TGTGCCACCGGGACTAGCGGGGGGGCCTCAGATACGCAGTATTTT
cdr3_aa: CATGTSGGASDTQYF

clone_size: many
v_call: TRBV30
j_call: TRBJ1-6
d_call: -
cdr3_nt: TGTGCCTGGAGACCAGGGTCCAATAATTCACCCCTCCACTTT
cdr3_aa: CAWRPGSNNSPLHF

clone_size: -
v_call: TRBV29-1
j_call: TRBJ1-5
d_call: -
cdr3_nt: TGCAGCGTCATCCGATGGGATCAGCCCCAGCATTTT
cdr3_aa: CSVIRWDQPQHF

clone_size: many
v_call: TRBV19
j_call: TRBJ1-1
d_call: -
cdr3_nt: TGTGCCAGTGGGGAGACCAAGAACACTGAAGCTTTCTTT
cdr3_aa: CASGETKNTEAFF